This TCR beta chain came from a study of T cells in Graves' hyperthyroidism and ophthalmopathy. TCR beta CDR3 region amplification was performed from RNA transcripts. A first-round RT-PCR of the TCR CDR3 used the HTBI primer set. MiXCR was run by TCRdb on the multiplex PCR reads, yielding one entry per CDR3 protein. The sample holds some 180,000 distinct CDR3 sequences, about 18% seen once. Ten or more counts support this clonotype. The J segment lost 10 bases and the V segment lost 3 bases, leaving 5 bases of the junction unmatched. The CDR3 contains 12 residues. Germline values: CDR1 MDHEN, CDR2 SYDVKM.

The rearrangement uses TRBV28 and TRBJ1-1; 7 positions match TRBD1. Source material: blood. The sequence came from a woman aged 50 to 65 with Graves' hyperthyroidism. CDR3 in DNA: TGTGCCAGCAGTTTTTTCACAGGGGTAGCTTTCTTT. The encoded protein is CASSFFTGVAFF.